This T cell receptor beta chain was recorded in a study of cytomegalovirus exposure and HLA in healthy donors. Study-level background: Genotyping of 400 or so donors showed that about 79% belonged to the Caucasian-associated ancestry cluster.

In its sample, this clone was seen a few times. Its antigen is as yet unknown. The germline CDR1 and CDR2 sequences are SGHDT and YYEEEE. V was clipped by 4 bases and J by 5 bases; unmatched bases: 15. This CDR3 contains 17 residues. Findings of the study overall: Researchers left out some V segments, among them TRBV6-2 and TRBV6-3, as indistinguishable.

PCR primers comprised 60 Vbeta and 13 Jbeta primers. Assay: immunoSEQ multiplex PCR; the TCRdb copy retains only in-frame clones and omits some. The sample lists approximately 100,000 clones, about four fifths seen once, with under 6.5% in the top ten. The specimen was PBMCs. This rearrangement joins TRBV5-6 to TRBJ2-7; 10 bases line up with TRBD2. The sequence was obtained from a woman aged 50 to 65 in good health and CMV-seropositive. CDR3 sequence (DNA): TGTGCCAGCAGCACCACCTTTAGCGGGGGGACCTATGACGAGCAGTACTTC. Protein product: CASSTTFSGGTYDEQYF.